The sequence of this T cell receptor (beta chain) was determined in a study of T cells after yellow fever vaccination. Study-wide findings and caveats: A limited proportion of clonotypes was detected within both the CD4 and CD8 compartments. By day 5 rather than day 15, the secondary response had peaked, though it was weaker.

Via MiXCR, TCRdb re-called the 5' RACE reads, giving one row per CDR3 protein. Of under 200,000 distinct CDR3 sequences listed, around 7.3% are singletons. A few counts support this clonotype. Its specificity is unknown. The sample in question was CD4+ T cells sorted from PBMCs, obtained about 5 days after the first yellow fever vaccination. The sequence derives from a young man who received the YFV17D yellow fever vaccine.

The CDR3 sequence is CASSQSPGIGNMGNEQFF. The CDR3 DNA follows: TGCGCCAGCAGCCAATCCCCGGGGATAGGGAATATGGGGAATGAGCAGTTCTTC. This rearrangement joins TRBV4-3 to TRBJ2-1; D is perhaps TRBD2 (5 bases). Trimming removed 2 bases at V and 7 bases at J, with 24 bases between. This CDR3 comprises 18 residues. Per the germline V gene, CDR1 is LGHNA and CDR2 is YSLEER.